The 27 T cell receptor beta chains below all came from one sample that was sequenced in a study of CD8 T cells in Susac syndrome. When the RNA was reverse transcribed, random hexamers were used with an input of about 0.5 to 1 ug. TCRdb reprocessed the immunoSEQ multiplex PCR reads via MiXCR and lists one record per CDR3 protein. The top ten hold around 0.1% of the sample, which has approximately 130,000 distinct CDR3 sequences, around 94% seen once. The sequencing sample was made of CD4+ T cells from PBMCs. The source is a human donor in good health.

This clonotype was seen a few times. V is TRBV3-1 and J is TRBJ2-7; 9 positions agree with TRBD2. Germline V gives CDR1 LGHDT, CDR2 YNNKEL (reference sequence). CDR3 length: 15 residues. V gave up 0 bases and J gave up 2 bases; unmatched junction bases: 2. The DNA of the CDR3 is TGTGCCAGCAGCCAAGATTTAGCGGGGGCCTACGAGCAGTACTTC. Translated: CASSQDLAGAYEQYF.

The J gene is TRBJ2-1, the V gene TRBV29-1, with 10 bases matching TRBD2. The CDR3 covers 14 residues. Germline values: CDR1 SQVTM, CDR2 ANQGSEA. Losses at the gene ends were 1 base for V and 8 bases for J; bases not matched to a gene: 5. The CDR3 coding sequence is TGCAGCGTTGAAGCCGCTAGCGGGAGCGATGAGCAGTTCTTC. Protein product: CSVEAASGSDEQFF.

This clonotype was detected only once. The chain combines TRBV29-1 with TRBJ2-1, with D unresolved. Germline-derived CDR1 and CDR2 are SQVTM and ANQGSEA. This CDR3 is 13 amino acids long. With 6 bases removed from V and 4 bases from J, the gap between germline ends came to 13 bases. The CDR3 DNA reads TGCAGCGTGGACCGGACGGATTACAATGAGCAGTTCTTC. Its translation is CSVDRTDYNEQFF.

This chain joins TRBV7-3 and TRBJ1-5, with D possibly matching TRBD1 (5 bases). V was pared by 1 base and J by 4 bases, with 11 bases between. The CDR3 totals 15 residues. CDR1 is SGHTA, CDR2 FQGTGA, per germline. The CDR3 sequence is CASSLNGGANQPQHF. DNA for the CDR3: TGTGCCAGCAGCTTAAACGGCGGGGCTAATCAGCCCCAGCATTTT.

This CDR3 reads CSASLAGQNEQFF. For the CDR3, the DNA is TGCAGTGCTAGTTTGGCCGGCCAAAATGAGCAGTTCTTC. V is TRBV20-1 and J is TRBJ2-1; no clear D gene. The V gene's germline CDR1 is DFQATT and CDR2 SNEGSKA (reference sequence). V was trimmed by 3 bases and J by 7 bases, leaving 13 bases between them. The CDR3 is 13 residues long.

The J gene is TRBJ2-7, the V gene TRBV18; no firm D call. The germline gives CDR1 KGHSH, CDR2 LQKENI. The ends were cut back, 2 bases at V and 2 bases at J, with 13 bases in the middle. The CDR3 is 15 residues long. CDR3 sequence reads: CASSPSTPPTYEQYF. In DNA, the CDR3 is TGTGCCAGCTCACCATCGACGCCGCCAACCTACGAGCAGTACTTC.

The chain is built from TRBV11-2 and TRBJ2-5; the match to TRBD2 covers 8 bases. The length of the CDR3 is 18 residues. V was pared by 3 bases and J by 3 bases, with 15 bases of the junction left unmatched. The V gene's germline CDR1 is SGHAT and CDR2 FQNNGV. CDR3 amino acids: CASSFGQFGRAFEETQYF. DNA of the CDR3: TGTGCCAGCAGCTTCGGCCAGTTCGGGAGGGCCTTTGAAGAGACCCAGTACTTC.

The chain links TRBV30 to TRBJ2-3; D perhaps matches TRBD1 (7 bases). V lost 3 bases to trimming and J lost 6 bases, with 19 bases between them. Germline V gene sequence: CDR1 GTSNPN, CDR2 SVGIG (reference sequence). The CDR3 covers 15 residues. CDR3 amino acids: CAWSAGQLRVDTQYF. CDR3 nucleotides: TGTGCCTGGAGCGCGGGACAGCTACGAGTCGATACGCAGTATTTT.

The rearrangement uses TRBV2 and TRBJ2-1, with 14 bases fitting TRBD2. The germline CDR1 and CDR2 sequences are SNHLY and FYNNEI. The CDR3 sequence is 14 residues long. V lost 11 bases and J lost 9; bases outside the gene matches: 9. CDR3 amino acids: CASETSGRAIEQFF. As DNA, the CDR3 is TGTGCCTCCGAGACTAGCGGGAGGGCCATTGAGCAGTTCTTC.

The J gene is TRBJ2-3, the V gene TRBV5-1, with D possibly matching TRBD1 (6 bases). V dropped 0 bases and J dropped 2 bases, with 7 bases sitting between them. The CDR3 extends over 14 amino acids. The germline V gene encodes CDR1 SGHRS and CDR2 YFSETQ. The CDR3 bases are TGCGCCAGCAGCTTGGGACAGGACACAGATACGCAGTATTTT. It is translated as CASSLGQDTDTQYF.

The chain is built from TRBV30 and TRBJ1-1; D is uncertain. V lost 5 bases to trimming and J lost 1 base, with 8 bases between them. This CDR3 contains 12 residues. Germline V gene lookup returns CDR1 GTSNPN and CDR2 SVGIG (reference sequence). The CDR3 DNA sequence: TGTGCCTGGGTTCGGAGGAACACTGAAGCTTTCTTT. Translation gives CAWVRRNTEAFF.

This chain links TRBV29-1 with TRBJ1-4; D uncertain. CDR1 and CDR2 (germline): SQVTM, ANQGSEA. Trimming removed 6 bases at V and 8 bases at J, with 16 bases between. This CDR3 has 13 residues. This CDR3 reads CSVGAAEEEKLFF. CDR3 bases: TGCAGCGTGGGAGCGGCAGAGGAGGAAAAACTGTTTTTT.

The CDR3 DNA reads TGCGCCAGCAGCGACCTTTCGCGGAACACTGAAGCTTTCTTT. Its protein product is CASSDLSRNTEAFF. V gene TRBV4-3 combines with J gene TRBJ1-1; no reliable D call. Trimming left V 5 bases short and J 1 base short, with 11 bases between. CDR3 length equals 14 residues. Per the germline V gene, CDR1 is LGHNA and CDR2 is YSLEER.

This chain uses TRBV5-1 with TRBJ1-2, with D possibly being TRBD1 (5 bases). The CDR3 consists of 14 residues. CDR1 is SGHRS and CDR2 is YFSETQ in the germline V gene. The ends were cut back, 2 bases at V and 4 bases at J, with 12 bases in the middle. CDR3 in amino acids: CASSFLLGTYGYTF. The CDR3 DNA follows: TGCGCCAGCAGCTTCCTGCTGGGGACCTATGGCTACACCTTC.

This clonotype was observed a handful of times. The V gene is TRBV30, the J gene TRBJ2-3; 9 nucleotides agree with TRBD1. V gave up 2 bases and J gave up 6 bases; unmatched junction bases: 9. This CDR3 is 15 amino acids long. The germline CDR1 and CDR2 sequences are GTSNPN and SVGIG (reference sequence). The CDR3 region is CAWSKRTGGLDTQYF. The CDR3 nucleotides are TGTGCCTGGAGTAAAAGAACAGGGGGCCTTGATACGCAGTATTTT.

CDR3 sequence reads: CASSLAGTSSYEQYF. The CDR3 coding sequence is TGTGCCAGCAGCTTAGCGGGGACTTCCTCCTACGAGCAGTACTTC. The genes are TRBV7-2 and TRBJ2-7; TRBD2 might be the D (6 bases). The CDR3 runs to 15 residues. CDR1 is SGHTA, CDR2 FQGNSA, per germline. Trimming cost V 0 bases and J 0 bases, with 9 bases left between them.

In DNA form, the CDR3 reads TGTGCCAGCAGCGTAGAGGGGGCGAGGACCGGGGAGCTGTTTTTT. Its protein product is CASSVEGARTGELFF. This sequence joins TRBV9 and TRBJ2-2; TRBD1 agrees at 7 bases. The CDR3 extends over 15 amino acids. The germline V gene has CDR1 SGDLS and CDR2 YYNGEE. Trimming cost V 0 bases and J 5 bases; bases outside gene matches: 4. The full variable domain, rest sourced from reference TRBV9 and TRBJ2-2, is DSGVTQTPKHLITATGQRVTLRCSPRSGDLSVYWYQQSLDQGLQFLIQYYNGEERAKGNILERFSAQQFPDLHSELNLSSLELGDSALYFCASSVEGARTGELFFGEGSRLTVL.

The V call is TRBV18, the J call TRBJ2-1; D gene unclear. This CDR3 region has 14 residues. Between the trimmed V and J ends, which lost 0 bases and 4 bases, there was a span of 7 bases. Germline CDR1 and CDR2: KGHSH and LQKENI. The CDR3 region is CASSPPIGYNEQFF. The CDR3 DNA reads as TGTGCCAGCTCACCACCGATCGGATACAATGAGCAGTTCTTC.

The chain recombines TRBV30 with TRBJ2-7; D is perhaps TRBD1 (6 bases). Germline-derived CDR1 and CDR2 are GTSNPN and SVGIG (reference sequence). V was clipped by 5 bases and J by 1 base, with 12 bases between them. CDR3 length: 13 residues. The CDR3 DNA follows: TGTGCCTGGGGACCACAGGGTTCCTACGAGCAGTACTTC. This translates into CAWGPQGSYEQYF. Drawing the rest from reference TRBV30 and TRBJ2-7, the complete variable domain is SQTIHQWPATLVQPVGSPLSLECTVEGTSNPNLYWYRQAAGRGLQLLFYSVGIGQISSEVPQNLSASRPQDRQFILSSKKLLLSDSGFYLCAWGPQGSYEQYFGPGTRLTVT.

This sequence joins TRBV5-4 and TRBJ2-1, with D perhaps being TRBD1 or TRBD2 (5 bases each). This CDR3 has 16 residues. CDR1 is SGHNT, CDR2 YYREEE, per germline (reference sequence). V was cut by 1 base and J by 7 bases, with 18 bases left in between. Written as DNA, the CDR3 is TGTGCCAGCAGCTTGATGGGTTCAGGGTGGGGGAATGAGCAGTTCTTC. Translation gives CASSLMGSGWGNEQFF.

This sequence joins TRBV19 and TRBJ1-5; D call uncertain. Trimming took 7 bases from V and 0 from J, leaving 10 bases between them. CDR3 length: 14 residues. Per the germline V gene, CDR1 is LNHDA and CDR2 is SQIVND (reference sequence). The CDR3 DNA follows: TGTGCCAGTAAGGGCCAGTTTAGCAATCAGCCCCAGCATTTT. This translates into CASKGQFSNQPQHF.

This chain uses TRBV24-1 with TRBJ2-5; D is unresolved. Germline loops: CDR1 KGHDR, CDR2 SFDVKD. The V end lost 3 bases, the J end lost 6 bases, and 10 bases lay between the germline ends. The CDR3 has 13 amino acids. The CDR3 is CATSDNGRQTQYF. Written as DNA, the CDR3 is TGTGCCACCAGTGATAATGGAAGACAGACCCAGTACTTC.

The chain links TRBV6-6 to TRBJ2-2; weak D call: TRBD2 (6 bases). The CDR3 covers 15 residues. Germline-derived CDR1 and CDR2 are MNHNY and SVGAGI (reference sequence). Deletions cut 3 bases from V and 1 base from J, with 9 bases between. CDR3 sequence: CASSYSGENTGELFF. The CDR3 DNA reads as TGTGCCAGCAGTTATTCGGGGGAGAACACCGGGGAGCTGTTTTTT.

J is TRBJ2-7 and V is TRBV20-1; 9 nucleotides agree with TRBD1. J was trimmed by 4 bases and V by 5 bases; bases with no gene match: 3. Per the germline V gene, CDR1 is DFQATT and CDR2 is SNEGSKA (reference sequence). The CDR3 is made up of 12 amino acids. The CDR3 reads CSAGQGKYEQYF. The CDR3 DNA reads as TGCAGTGCTGGACAGGGGAAGTACGAGCAGTACTTC.

The chain couples TRBV19 to TRBJ2-2, with D tentatively TRBD2 (5 bases). The V gene's germline CDR1 is LNHDA and CDR2 SQIVND (reference sequence). This CDR3 has 15 residues. V dropped 7 bases and J dropped 2 bases, with 14 bases sitting between them. For the CDR3, the DNA is TGTGCCAGTACCCGTGAACGGGGAAACACCGGGGAGCTGTTTTTT. The encoded protein is CASTRERGNTGELFF.

The CDR3 bases are TGTGCCAGCAGGGACTTGGGACAGACCCAGTACTTC. Its translation: CASRDLGQTQYF. The chain carries TRBV2 and TRBJ2-5; D is tentatively TRBD1 or TRBD2 (5 bases each). Germline lookup yields CDR1 SNHLY and CDR2 FYNNEI. This CDR3 contains 12 residues. V dropped 6 bases and J dropped 6 bases, with 11 bases sitting between them.

The chain couples TRBV12-3 or TRBV12-4 to TRBJ2-7, with TRBD1 identical over 8 bases. With V trimmed by 4 bases and J by 2 bases, 4 bases remained unmatched. The CDR3 consists of 14 residues. CDR3 bases: TGTGCCAGCAGTTCACAGGGGGTGACCTACGAGCAGTACTTC. Protein sequence: CASSSQGVTYEQYF.